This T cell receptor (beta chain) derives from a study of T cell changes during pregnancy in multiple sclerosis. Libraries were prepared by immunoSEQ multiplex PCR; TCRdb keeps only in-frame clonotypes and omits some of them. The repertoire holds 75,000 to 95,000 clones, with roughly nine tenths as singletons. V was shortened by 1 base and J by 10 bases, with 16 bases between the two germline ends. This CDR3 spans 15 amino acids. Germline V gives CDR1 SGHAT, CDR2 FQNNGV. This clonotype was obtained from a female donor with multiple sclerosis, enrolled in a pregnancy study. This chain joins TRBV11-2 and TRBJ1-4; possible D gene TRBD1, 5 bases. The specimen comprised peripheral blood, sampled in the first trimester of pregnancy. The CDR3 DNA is TGTGCCAGCAGCTTAGCTCTAATGGGGGGAGGAAAACTGTTTTTT. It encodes CASSLALMGGGKLFF.